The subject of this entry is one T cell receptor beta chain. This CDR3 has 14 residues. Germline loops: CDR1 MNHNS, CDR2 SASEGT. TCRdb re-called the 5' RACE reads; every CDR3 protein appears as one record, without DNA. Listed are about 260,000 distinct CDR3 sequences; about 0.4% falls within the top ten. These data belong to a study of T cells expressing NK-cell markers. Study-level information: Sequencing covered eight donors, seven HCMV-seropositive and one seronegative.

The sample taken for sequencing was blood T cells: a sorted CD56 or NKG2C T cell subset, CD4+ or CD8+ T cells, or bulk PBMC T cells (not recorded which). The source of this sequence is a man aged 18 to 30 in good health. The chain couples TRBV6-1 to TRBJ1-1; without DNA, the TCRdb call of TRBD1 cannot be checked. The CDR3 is CASSGGQGVAEAFF.